What follows are 12 T cell receptor beta chains derived from one specimen sequenced in a study of T cell clonality in common variable immunodeficiency. Study-level results: Reportedly, TCR beta sequences from common variable immunodeficiency showed fewer deletions and N-nucleotide insertions.

Assay used: immunoSEQ multiplex PCR; TCRdb lists only in-frame clones, some missing. This sample carries fewer than 30,000 clones, none of them present only once. No antigen has been identified for these receptors. Sequences were obtained from peripheral blood mononuclear cells. These receptors were taken from a human donor with common variable immunodeficiency.

This clone was seen at least ten times. Coverage ceases 3 residues before the CDR3 finishes, and the germline J gene fills in the end. V usage is TRBV2 and J usage is TRBJ1-2; 8 nucleotides agree with TRBD1. The J segment lost 5 bases and the V segment lost 8 bases, leaving 4 bases of the junction unmatched. The CDR3 runs 12 residues. In germline, CDR1 is SNHLY, CDR2 FYNNEI. The CDR3 bases that were read are TGTGCCAGCCAAACAGGGGGGTATGGC. It encodes CASQTGGYG. From start to end, the CDR3 is CASQTGGYGYTF.

With respect to this clone: The sequenced fragment ends 3 residues before the CDR3 boundary, so the rest is inferred from the germline J gene. V gene TRBV19 combines with J gene TRBJ1-2; D possibly corresponds to TRBD1 (6 bases). The V and J ends lost 6 bases and 3 bases respectively, with 14 bases between them. The CDR3 contains 14 residues. The V gene's germline CDR1 is LNHDA and CDR2 SQIVND (reference sequence). This CDR3 is CASRPRTVYYGYTF. The part of the CDR3 DNA that was read is TGTGCCAGTAGGCCTCGGACAGTCTACTATGGC.

This clone was observed a few times. The read ends 3 residues early relative to the CDR3; the germline J gene fills the gap. The J gene is TRBJ1-2, the V gene TRBV30; tentative D call: TRBD1 (5 bases). Between the trimmed V and J ends, which lost 5 bases and 4 bases, there was a span of 14 bases. This CDR3 has 13 residues. The germline V gene encodes CDR1 GTSNPN and CDR2 SVGIG (reference sequence). CDR3 DNA, as far as it was read: TGTGCCTGGGATAAACAGGCCCTCTATGGC. The encoded protein is CAWDKQALYG. The full CDR3 reads CAWDKQALYGYTF.

With respect to this clone: The read terminates 3 residues before the CDR3 end, so the remaining end is supplied by the germline J gene. The chain is built from TRBV7-6 and TRBJ2-7; D gene uncertain. The CDR3 sequence is 15 residues long. With 5 bases removed from V and 4 bases from J, the gap between germline ends came to 18 bases. Germline V lookup: CDR1 SGHVS, CDR2 FNYEAQ. The CDR3 loop reads CASSTNKPPLYEQYF. Incomplete CDR3 DNA: TGTGCCAGCAGCACAAATAAACCTCCCTTGTACGAG.

CDR3 DNA, as far as it was read: TGTGCCTGGAGTCGGGGGGAGAAGGGC. Amino acid sequence: CAWSRGEKG. The complete CDR3 protein is CAWSRGEKGYTF. The chain is built from TRBV30 and TRBJ1-2, with a tentative D call TRBD1 (5 bases). Read sequence stops 3 residues before the CDR3 end, and the germline J gene provides the missing end. Per germline, CDR1 GTSNPN and CDR2 SVGIG (reference sequence). This CDR3 has 12 amino acids.

This clone was counted between two and nine times. The CDR3 extends 3 residues past the end of the read, so its final part is completed from the germline J gene. The genes are TRBV7-9 and TRBJ2-7, with D tentatively TRBD1 (6 bases). Germline values: CDR1 SEHNR, CDR2 FQNEAQ (reference sequence). The CDR3 sequence is 15 residues long. V was pared by 1 base and J by 4 bases, with 14 bases between. Partial CDR3 DNA: TGTGCCAGCAGCTTAGTTTACAGGGAATCGTACGAG. This encodes CASSLVYRESYE. The full CDR3 sequence reads CASSLVYRESYEQYF.

A few counts support this clone. The CDR3 goes on 3 residues after the read ends, and that part is filled in from the germline J gene. The chain couples TRBV5-1 to TRBJ1-2, with D perhaps matching TRBD1 (6 bases). V was cut by 4 bases and J by 0 bases, with 22 bases left in between. The V gene's germline CDR1 is SGHRS and CDR2 YFSETQ. The CDR3 loop spans 18 amino acids. The CDR3 sequence is CASSRLLRTETSNYGYTF. The CDR3 bases that were read are TGCGCCAGCAGCCGCCTACTCCGGACAGAAACCTCTAACTATGGC.

This clone has a handful of counts. Read coverage stops 3 residues before the CDR3 terminus; the germline J gene supplies the remainder. V and J are TRBV6-4 and TRBJ1-6, with D perhaps matching TRBD1 (6 bases). The CDR3 sequence is 13 residues long. The V end lost 3 bases, the J end lost 7 bases, and 7 bases lay between the germline ends. Germline CDR1 is MRHNA and CDR2 is SNTAGT. The sequenced part of the CDR3 DNA is TGTGCCAGCAGTGAAACAGGGAATTCACCC. Amino acids: CASSETGNSP. In full, the CDR3 reads CASSETGNSPLHF.

On this clone itself: Read coverage stops 3 residues before the CDR3 terminus; the germline J gene supplies the remainder. The V call is TRBV18, the J call TRBJ1-1; D perhaps matches TRBD1 (5 bases). V was cut by 4 bases and J by 6 bases, with 12 bases left in between. The CDR3 consists of 13 residues. Germline V gene lookup returns CDR1 KGHSH and CDR2 LQKENI. The chain's CDR3 is CASSLDSSAEAFF. The part of the CDR3 DNA that was read is TGTGCCAGCTCACTCGACAGCAGCGCTGAA. Complete variable domain (other parts from reference TRBV18 and TRBJ1-1): NAGVMQNPRHLVRRRGQEARLRCSPMKGHSHVYWYRQLPEEGLKFMVYLQKENIIDESGMPKERFSAEFPKEGPSILRIQQVVRGDSAAYFCASSLDSSAEAFFGQGTRLTVV.

Remarks on this clone: The read ends 3 residues before the CDR3 terminus; that terminus is restored from the germline J gene. J is TRBJ1-1 and V is TRBV7-9; weak D call: TRBD1 (6 bases). The germline gives CDR1 SEHNR, CDR2 FQNEAQ (reference sequence). This CDR3 has 15 residues. Trimming left V 5 bases short and J 4 bases short, with 17 bases between. Partial CDR3 DNA: TGTGCCAGCAGCCTACAGGGTATGGTCGGCACTGAA. This translates into CASSLQGMVGTE. The whole CDR3 protein reads CASSLQGMVGTEAFF.

This clone has ten or more counts. Read data end 3 residues before the CDR3 end; the end is taken from the germline J gene. This chain connects TRBV6-4 to TRBJ2-1, with 7 bases that match TRBD2. CDR1 is MRHNA and CDR2 is SNTAGT in the germline V gene. The CDR3 is 15 residues long. Germline trimming cut 6 bases from V and 0 bases from J; bases unmatched to any gene: 5. The covered CDR3 bases are TGTGCCAGCAGCCGGGGGGTTAGCTCCTACAATGAG. Translation: CASSRGVSSYNE. The full-length CDR3 reads as CASSRGVSSYNEQFF.

This clone showed up many times. The sequence runs out 3 residues before the end of the CDR3; the remainder is reconstructed from the germline J gene. The chain recombines TRBV5-5 with TRBJ2-2; tentatively, D is TRBD1 or TRBD2 (5 bases each). CDR1 is SGHKS, CDR2 YYEKEE, per germline (reference sequence). Trimming took off 5 bases at V and 6 bases at J, with 17 bases between the two ends. The CDR3 extends over 15 amino acids. The CDR3 reads CASSQGVAAPGELFF. The sequenced part of the CDR3 DNA is TGTGCCAGCAGTCAGGGAGTCGCCGCACCCGGGGAG.